This record looks at one TCR beta chain sequence and its context. Participants were aged roughly 18 to 89 years, lived in 25 or so US areas, and enrolled virtually. Trimming cost V 5 bases and J 11 bases; bases outside gene matches: 8. Germline CDR1 reads MDHEN; CDR2 reads SYDVKM. The CDR3 runs 12 residues. Data came from immunoSEQ multiplex PCR; TCRdb stores just in-frame clones and leaves some out. The sample carries about 200,000 clones, about 84% recorded once. The sample comes from a study of blood T cell repertoires in COVID-19. About the study: T cells, B-cell-depleted T cells, or PBMCs supplied cDNA or gDNA.

The specimen was PBMCs or T cells enriched from blood (not recorded which). The TCR sequence derives from a middle-aged man with acute COVID-19. This sequence joins TRBV28 and TRBJ1-1; 7 bases are shared with TRBD1. The CDR3: CASSPLQGWAFF. CDR3 bases: TGTGCCAGCAGTCCACTACAGGGGTGGGCTTTCTTT.